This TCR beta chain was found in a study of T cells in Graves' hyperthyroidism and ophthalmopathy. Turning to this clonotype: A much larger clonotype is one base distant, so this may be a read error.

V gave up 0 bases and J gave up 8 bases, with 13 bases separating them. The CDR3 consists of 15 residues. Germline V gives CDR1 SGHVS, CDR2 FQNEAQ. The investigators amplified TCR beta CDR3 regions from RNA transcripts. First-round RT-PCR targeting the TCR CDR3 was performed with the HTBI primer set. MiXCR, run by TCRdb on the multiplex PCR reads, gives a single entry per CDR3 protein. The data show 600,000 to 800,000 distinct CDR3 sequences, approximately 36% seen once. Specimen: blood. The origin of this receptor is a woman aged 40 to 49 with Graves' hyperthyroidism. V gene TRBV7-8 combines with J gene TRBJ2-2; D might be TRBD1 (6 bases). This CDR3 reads CASSLAAGAAGELFF. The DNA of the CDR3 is TGTGCCAGCAGCTTAGCCGCAGGGGCAGCGGGGGAGCTGTTTTTT.